This T cell receptor beta chain was profiled in a study of early T cells in non-severe SARS-CoV-2 infection. This clonotype came up many times. Its antigen is unknown. One entry per CDR3 protein results from TCRdb running MiXCR on the 5' RACE reads. In the table there are around 67,000 distinct CDR3 sequences, around an eighth of which are singletons. Trimming removed 5 bases from V and 8 bases from J; junction bases left unmatched: 11. Per the germline V gene, CDR1 is SEHNR and CDR2 is FQNEAQ (reference sequence). The CDR3 runs to 16 residues. Findings and limits, study-wide: Matching against VDJdb likely underestimated virus-specific expansions, favoring anti-spike CD8.

The TCR comes from an adult who was a healthcare worker with PCR-confirmed SARS-CoV-2 infection or an uninfected control (not recorded which). The rearrangement joins TRBV7-9 to TRBJ1-6, with 8 bases identical to TRBD1. Sequenced input: whole blood. The CDR3 DNA is TGTGCCAGCAGCCCCCAGGGACAGGCAACCGATTCACCCCTCCACTTT. The encoded protein is CASSPQGQATDSPLHF.